This is a list of T cell receptor beta chains from one sample in a study of OX40 agonist ivuxolimab in advanced cancers. Clones were sequenced by immunoSEQ multiplex PCR, and TCRdb holds only the in-frame ones, with some missing. The sample consists of tens of thousands of clones, over 75% of them appearing once. The sequenced sample was CD4+ or CD8+ T cells sorted from blood, obtained in a trial of the OX40 agonist ivuxolimab. Receptor source: an adult with an advanced solid tumor such as melanoma, head and neck, liver or kidney cancer. CDR3s include the opening cysteine and the closing phenylalanine or tryptophan. Fields, in order: D gene, clone size, V gene, J gene, CDR3 protein, CDR3 DNA. The D gene is left open where the match is weak. Clone size, where shown, is once, few, many, or a class for clones that have expanded.

D: -; size: -; V: TRBV7-9; J: TRBJ2-5; CDR3: CASSRMGETVRETQYF; DNA: TGTGCCAGCAGCCGCATGGGGGAAACGGTTAGAGAGACCCAGTACTTC
D: -; size: -; V: TRBV6-5; J: TRBJ2-1; CDR3: CASSYSNGPANEQFF; DNA: TGTGCCAGCAGTTACTCGAACGGCCCGGCAAATGAGCAGTTCTTC
D: -; size: few; V: TRBV28; J: TRBJ2-7; CDR3: CASRTTGNYEQYF; DNA: TGTGCCAGCAGAACAACAGGGAACTACGAGCAGTACTTC
D: -; size: -; V: TRBV6-1; J: TRBJ1-2; CDR3: CASTKTRDADTF; DNA: TGTGCCAGCACTAAGACCCGGGACGCAGACACCTTC
D: TRBD2; size: -; V: TRBV4-3; J: TRBJ2-2; CDR3: CASSQDWTSGRPELFF; DNA: TGCGCCAGCAGCCAAGATTGGACTAGCGGGAGGCCGGAGCTGTTTTTT
D: -; size: -; V: TRBV6-5; J: TRBJ1-1; CDR3: CASSPAISTEAFF; DNA: TGTGCCAGCAGCCCTGCGATTTCCACTGAAGCTTTCTTT
D: TRBD2; size: -; V: TRBV27; J: TRBJ2-1; CDR3: CASRRTSGSIYNEQFF; DNA: TGTGCCAGCAGACGGACTAGCGGGAGCATCTACAATGAGCAGTTCTTC
D: -; size: medium-sized; V: TRBV27; J: TRBJ2-1; CDR3: CASSFLAPPNEQFF; DNA: TGTGCCAGCAGTTTTTTAGCGCCACCAAATGAGCAGTTCTTC
D: -; size: -; V: TRBV10-1; J: TRBJ1-5; CDR3: CASRREKSGRTQPQHF; DNA: TGCGCCAGCAGAAGGGAGAAATCAGGGAGGACTCAGCCCCAGCATTTT
D: -; size: -; V: TRBV5-1; J: TRBJ2-1; CDR3: CASSLEQGSYNEQFF; DNA: TGCGCCAGCAGCTTGGAACAGGGCTCCTACAATGAGCAGTTCTTC
D: -; size: -; V: TRBV27; J: TRBJ2-1; CDR3: CASSVSEGDEQFF; DNA: TGTGCCAGCAGTGTATCCGAAGGGGACGAGCAGTTCTTC
D: TRBD2; size: -; V: TRBV15; J: TRBJ2-2; CDR3: CATSRDREAANTGELFF; DNA: TGTGCCACCAGCAGAGATCGGGAGGCCGCGAACACCGGGGAGCTGTTTTTT
D: -; size: -; V: TRBV4-3; J: TRBJ1-2; CDR3: CASSQDRFAYSYGYTF; DNA: TGCGCCAGCAGCCAAGATCGGTTCGCATACTCCTATGGCTACACCTTC
D: -; size: -; V: TRBV5-6; J: TRBJ1-5; CDR3: CASSLDGLSNQPQHF; DNA: TGTGCCAGCAGCTTGGATGGGTTGAGCAATCAGCCCCAGCATTTT
D: -; size: -; V: TRBV6-5; J: TRBJ1-2; CDR3: CASSYQNRAANYGYTF; DNA: TGTGCCAGCAGTTACCAGAACAGGGCAGCTAACTATGGCTACACCTTC
D: -; size: -; V: TRBV15; J: TRBJ1-1; CDR3: CATSNRDHRENTEAFF; DNA: TGTGCCACCAGCAACAGAGACCACAGGGAGAACACTGAAGCTTTCTTT
D: TRBD1; size: -; V: TRBV28; J: TRBJ1-2; CDR3: CASSTNRGNYGYTF; DNA: TGTGCCAGCAGCACTAACAGGGGGAACTATGGCTACACCTTC
D: -; size: -; V: TRBV27; J: TRBJ1-6; CDR3: CASSFTRTYNSPLHF; DNA: TGTGCCAGCAGTTTTACCAGGACCTATAATTCACCCCTCCACTTT
D: TRBD1; size: -; V: TRBV5-6; J: TRBJ1-1; CDR3: CASSVRGQVNTEAFF; DNA: TGTGCCAGCAGCGTCAGGGGGCAAGTGAACACTGAAGCTTTCTTT
D: -; size: -; V: TRBV5-6; J: TRBJ2-1; CDR3: CASSLSPLAQFF; DNA: TGTGCCAGCAGCTTGAGCCCTCTAGCCCAGTTCTTC
D: -; size: medium-sized; V: TRBV11-2; J: TRBJ2-7; CDR3: CASSLDSGYTRVSYEQYF; DNA: TGTGCCAGCAGCTTAGACTCGGGGTACACCCGGGTTTCCTACGAGCAGTACTTC
D: TRBD1; size: -; V: TRBV9; J: TRBJ1-1; CDR3: CASSASGTGDTEAFF; DNA: TGTGCCAGCAGCGCCTCCGGGACAGGGGACACTGAAGCTTTCTTT
D: TRBD1; size: -; V: TRBV7-9; J: TRBJ1-1; CDR3: CASSTLTGLNTEAFF; DNA: TGTGCCAGCAGCACCCTGACAGGGCTGAACACTGAAGCTTTCTTT
D: -; size: once; V: TRBV21-1; J: TRBJ2-7; CDR3: CASSKFPEPTYEQYF; DNA: TGTGCCAGCAGCAAATTCCCCGAGCCAACCTACGAGCAGTACTTC
D: -; size: -; V: TRBV9; J: TRBJ1-2; CDR3: CASSVVAALSTYGYTF; DNA: TGTGCCAGCAGCGTAGTTGCAGCCCTGAGTACCTATGGCTACACCTTC
D: TRBD1; size: once; V: TRBV10-3; J: TRBJ1-2; CDR3: CAISGVGQGNEVYGYTF; DNA: TGTGCCATCAGTGGGGTTGGACAGGGCAATGAGGTATATGGCTACACCTTC
D: TRBD2; size: -; V: TRBV9; J: TRBJ2-1; CDR3: CASSERTSGLYNEQFF; DNA: TGTGCCAGCAGCGAGAGAACTAGCGGACTTTACAATGAGCAGTTCTTC
D: TRBD2; size: -; V: TRBV27; J: TRBJ2-1; CDR3: CASSLLAGGPYNEQFF; DNA: TGTGCCAGCAGTTTACTAGCGGGAGGTCCCTACAATGAGCAGTTCTTC
D: -; size: -; V: TRBV11-2; J: TRBJ1-2; CDR3: CASTLRGAGIADVYGYTF; DNA: TGTGCCAGCACCCTTAGAGGAGCGGGCATTGCGGACGTCTATGGCTACACCTTC
D: -; size: -; V: TRBV14; J: TRBJ2-5; CDR3: CASSQDYGEETQYF; DNA: TGTGCCAGCAGCCAAGATTATGGGGAAGAGACCCAGTACTTC
D: TRBD2; size: -; V: TRBV30; J: TRBJ2-1; CDR3: CAWIEGLAAFF; DNA: TGTGCCTGGATTGAGGGACTAGCGGCCTTCTTC
D: -; size: once; V: TRBV28; J: TRBJ2-2; CDR3: CASSSGTSTGELFF; DNA: TGTGCCAGCAGTTCCGGGACTTCCACCGGGGAGCTGTTTTTT
D: -; size: -; V: TRBV2; J: TRBJ2-2; CDR3: CASSVGYTGELFF; DNA: TGTGCCAGCAGTGTGGGCTACACCGGGGAGCTGTTTTTT
D: -; size: -; V: TRBV7-3; J: TRBJ2-3; CDR3: CASSLVGSTDTQYF; DNA: TGTGCCAGCAGCTTAGTCGGGAGCACAGATACGCAGTATTTT
D: -; size: -; V: TRBV27; J: TRBJ1-6; CDR3: CASSLREGVHHPLHF; DNA: TGTGCCAGCAGTTTACGGGAGGGGGTCCATCACCCCCTCCACTTT
D: -; size: -; V: TRBV27; J: TRBJ2-5; CDR3: CASSLQETQYF; DNA: TGTGCCAGCAGTCTGCAAGAGACCCAGTACTTC
D: TRBD1; size: once; V: TRBV28; J: TRBJ1-1; CDR3: CASSSWTGGASGTEAFF; DNA: TGTGCCAGCAGTTCGTGGACAGGGGGCGCATCTGGCACTGAAGCTTTCTTT
D: TRBD2; size: -; V: TRBV19; J: TRBJ2-3; CDR3: CASSIDAGLAVTDTQYF; DNA: TGTGCCAGTAGTATCGACGCGGGACTAGCGGTGACAGATACGCAGTATTTT
D: -; size: -; V: TRBV27; J: TRBJ1-4; CDR3: CASSFGGGEKLFF; DNA: TGTGCCAGCAGTTTTGGGGGTGGGGAAAAACTGTTTTTT
D: -; size: -; V: TRBV19; J: TRBJ1-1; CDR3: CASSIIEGVGHTEAFF; DNA: TGTGCCAGTAGTATAATTGAGGGGGTTGGGCACACTGAAGCTTTCTTT
D: -; size: few; V: TRBV5-5; J: TRBJ1-2; CDR3: CASSLDRVSDYGYTF; DNA: TGTGCCAGCAGCTTGGACCGGGTGTCGGACTATGGCTACACCTTC
D: -; size: once; V: TRBV7-9; J: TRBJ2-2; CDR3: CATERGYSNTGELFF; DNA: TGTGCCACTGAACGGGGGTACTCGAACACCGGGGAGCTGTTTTTT
D: -; size: once; V: TRBV5-1; J: TRBJ2-7; CDR3: CASGQTGSYEQYF; DNA: TGCGCCAGCGGCCAAACAGGGTCCTACGAGCAGTACTTC
D: -; size: -; V: TRBV7-2; J: TRBJ1-1; CDR3: CASSIGAGEAFF; DNA: TGTGCCAGCAGCATCGGAGCTGGTGAAGCTTTCTTT
D: -; size: -; V: TRBV6-5; J: TRBJ2-1; CDR3: CASSYGKRGLNEQFF; DNA: TGTGCCAGCAGTTACGGGAAACGGGGCCTCAATGAGCAGTTCTTC
D: -; size: -; V: TRBV9; J: TRBJ1-2; CDR3: CASSARGPGAGWHYGYTF; DNA: TGTGCCAGCAGCGCCCGAGGACCGGGGGCAGGGTGGCACTATGGCTACACCTTC
D: -; size: once; V: TRBV11-3; J: TRBJ1-4; CDR3: CASSLGGKSNEKLFF; DNA: TGTGCCAGCAGCTTGGGGGGGAAATCTAATGAAAAACTGTTTTTT
D: TRBD1; size: -; V: TRBV27; J: TRBJ2-1; CDR3: CASDPGGNGESYNEQFF; DNA: TGTGCCAGCGACCCAGGGGGTAACGGGGAATCCTACAATGAGCAGTTCTTC
D: -; size: -; V: TRBV6-5; J: TRBJ1-6; CDR3: CASSYSGVSPLHF; DNA: TGTGCCAGCAGTTACTCGGGGGTTTCACCCCTCCACTTT
D: -; size: -; V: TRBV5-5; J: TRBJ1-1; CDR3: CASSLGHGYTEAFF; DNA: TGTGCCAGCAGCTTGGGGCACGGGTATACTGAAGCTTTCTTT
D: -; size: -; V: TRBV6-4; J: TRBJ2-2; CDR3: CASSDSFRSTGELFF; DNA: TGTGCCAGCAGTGACTCGTTTCGTAGCACCGGGGAGCTGTTTTTT
D: TRBD1; size: -; V: TRBV7-9; J: TRBJ1-5; CDR3: CASSPGTGTQPQHF; DNA: TGTGCCAGCAGCCCCGGGACAGGGACCCAGCCCCAGCATTTT